Each of the 17 T cell receptor beta chains below was sequenced from the same sample in a study of cytomegalovirus exposure and HLA in healthy donors (TCRdb year 2017). Library construction relied on the immunoSEQ multiplex PCR assay. The immuneACCESS repertoire file appears here via TCRdb, limited to in-frame rearrangements. These files lack a portion of the clones; in checked studies, under half of the deficit traces to unresolved V genes, and the cause of the others is not known. The sample table contains a few hundred thousand clones; only one count was recorded for 88% of them. The ten top clones hold about 0.96% of the sample. The sample was PBMCs. These receptors all come from a man aged 25-40 years in good health and CMV-seronegative.

The chain carries TRBV23-1 and TRBJ2-5, with 10 nucleotides matching TRBD2. TRBV23-1 belongs to the ORF category, with a function that is uncertain. J lost 7 bases, V lost 0 bases, and 8 bases had no gene match. The CDR3 loop spans 16 amino acids. The DNA for the CDR3 is TGCGCCAGCAGTCAATCGCAGCTAGCGGGGGCTCGGACCCAGTACTTC. It is translated as CASSQSQLAGARTQYF.

J is TRBJ1-1 and V is TRBV9, with D possibly being TRBD1 (5 bases). CDR1 is SGDLS and CDR2 is YYNGEE in the germline V gene. CDR3 size: 14 residues. The V end was cut by 4 bases, the J end by 1 base, with 11 bases between. CDR3 sequence: CASSIEDRNTEAFF. CDR3 in DNA: TGTGCCAGCAGCATAGAAGACAGGAACACTGAAGCTTTCTTT.

Regarding this clone: The same CDR3 also results from other DNA sequences found in this sample. The rearrangement joins TRBV27 to TRBJ2-2; no clear D. The V gene's germline CDR1 is MNHEY and CDR2 SMNVEV (reference sequence). This CDR3 is 15 amino acids long. V lost 2 bases, J lost 1 base, and 8 bases lay in between. The DNA of the CDR3 is TGTGCCAGCAGTTTAAGTGACTGGAACACCGGGGAGCTGTTTTTT. As protein: CASSLSDWNTGELFF.

This clone showed up just a few times. The chain uses TRBV10-3 and TRBJ1-2; D might be TRBD1 (6 bases). The CDR3 length is 12 residues. Germline V CDR1 and CDR2: ENHRY, SYGVKD. Trimming took 2 bases from V and 8 from J, leaving 9 bases between them. The CDR3 sequence: CAISEGGLGYTF. In nucleotides, the CDR3 is TGTGCCATCAGTGAGGGGGGCCTGGGCTACACCTTC.

The chain combines TRBV6-1 with TRBJ2-7; 8 bases are a match to TRBD1. The CDR3 runs 16 residues. Germline CDR1 MNHNS, CDR2 SASEGT. The V segment lost 2 bases and the J segment 3 bases; nucleotides outside the gene matches: 9. The CDR3 protein is CASSENRDRFYYEQYF. The CDR3 DNA sequence: TGTGCCAGCAGTGAAAACCGGGACAGGTTCTACTACGAGCAGTACTTC.

In this sample, this clone turned up a few times. This chain connects TRBV11-2 to TRBJ2-7; 7 bases are shared with TRBD1. This CDR3 comprises 17 residues. The germline V gene encodes CDR1 SGHAT and CDR2 FQNNGV. Unmatched junction bases numbered 14, after V lost 2 bases and J lost 4 bases. The CDR3 is CASSLSRDSNHHYEQYF. The CDR3 DNA sequence: TGTGCCAGCAGCTTATCTAGGGACAGCAATCACCATTACGAGCAGTACTTC.

This chain links TRBV6-5 with TRBJ1-1, with a weak D call TRBD1 (5 bases). The V end was cut by 6 bases, the J end by 5 bases, with 13 bases between. The germline V gene has CDR1 MNHEY and CDR2 SVGAGI. This CDR3 has 13 residues. CDR3 nucleotides: TGTGCCAGCAGATCTCAGGGCGGTACTGAAGCTTTCTTT. Residues: CASRSQGGTEAFF.

The rearrangement uses TRBV6-6 and TRBJ2-1; D perhaps matches TRBD1 (5 bases). This CDR3 is built from 12 residues. Germline CDR1 reads MNHNY; CDR2 reads SVGAGI (reference sequence). V dropped 7 bases and J dropped 4 bases, with 8 bases sitting between them. In nucleotides, the CDR3 is TGTGCCAGCAACCCAGGGTACAATGAGCAGTTCTTC. Translating gives CASNPGYNEQFF.

The chain recombines TRBV5-4 with TRBJ2-7, with 7 positions matching TRBD1. After removal of 2 bases from V and 3 bases from J, the junction contained 5 bases not matched to a gene. Germline V gene sequence: CDR1 SGHNT, CDR2 YYREEE (reference sequence). The CDR3 has 14 residues. The CDR3 coding sequence is TGTGCCAGCAGCTTCGGGACAGCACTCTACGAGCAGTACTTC. Its translation is CASSFGTALYEQYF.

The rearrangement uses TRBV6-5 and TRBJ1-1, with unresolved D. This CDR3 has 15 residues. Germline V gene lookup returns CDR1 MNHEY and CDR2 SVGAGI. V was shortened by 2 bases and J by 4 bases, with 14 bases between the two germline ends. This chain's CDR3 is CASSYRPARGTEAFF. For the CDR3, the DNA is TGTGCCAGCAGTTACCGACCGGCTAGAGGCACTGAAGCTTTCTTT.

This clone was seen a handful of times. This chain links TRBV6-5 with TRBJ1-5; possible D gene TRBD1, 6 bases. The CDR3 covers 15 residues. In germline, CDR1 is MNHEY, CDR2 SVGAGI. The V end was cut by 6 bases, the J end by 1 base, with 13 bases between. The CDR3: CASSRPGVSNQPQHF. The CDR3 DNA reads as TGTGCCAGCAGCAGACCAGGGGTGAGCAATCAGCCCCAGCATTTT.

The V gene is TRBV4-3, the J gene TRBJ2-6; perhaps TRBD2 as D (5 bases). Germline V lookup: CDR1 LGHNA, CDR2 YSLEER. V was cut by 3 bases and J by 2 bases, with 8 bases left in between. This CDR3 is built from 15 residues. CDR3 residues: CASSHILAGANVLTF. In DNA form, the CDR3 reads TGCGCCAGCAGCCATATACTAGCTGGGGCCAACGTCCTGACTTTC.

This rearrangement joins TRBV11-2 to TRBJ2-3; 9 bases line up with TRBD2. Per germline, CDR1 SGHAT and CDR2 FQNNGV. The length of the CDR3 is 15 residues. V dropped 4 bases and J dropped 1; count of bases not matched to a gene: 3. CDR3 in DNA: TGTGCCAGCAGCTGGCGGGGGGGCCGCACAGATACGCAGTATTTT. As protein: CASSWRGGRTDTQYF.

The chain combines TRBV6-5 with TRBJ2-7, with D possibly matching TRBD2 (6 bases). Germline loops: CDR1 MNHEY, CDR2 SVGAGI. The CDR3 covers 15 residues. Deletions cut 0 bases from V and 1 base from J, with 10 bases between. CDR3 in amino acids: CASSYSRAGSYEQYF. As DNA, the CDR3 is TGTGCCAGCAGTTACTCGAGGGCGGGGTCCTACGAGCAGTACTTC.

The chain has TRBV6-5 and TRBJ2-7; 7 nucleotides align to TRBD2. Germline lookup yields CDR1 MNHEY and CDR2 SVGAGI. There are 14 residues in the CDR3. Trimming removed 6 bases from V and 9 bases from J; junction bases left unmatched: 14. CDR3 region: CASSPGALSSGQYF. CDR3 DNA sequence: TGTGCCAGCAGCCCCGGGGCCCTCTCTAGCGGGCAGTACTTC.

The V gene is TRBV5-7, the J gene TRBJ1-6, with TRBD1 matching over 9 bases. TRBV5-7 is annotated as an ORF whose role is uncertain. This CDR3 is 16 amino acids long. The V segment lost 2 bases and the J segment 7 bases; nucleotides outside the gene matches: 7. For the CDR3, the DNA is TGTGCCAGCAGCTTACTACAGGGGGCGAACAATTCACCCCTCCACTTT. This encodes CASSLLQGANNSPLHF.

The chain combines TRBV7-9 with TRBJ2-5; D unresolved. This CDR3 has 13 amino acids. With 5 bases removed from V and 4 bases from J, the gap between germline ends came to 11 bases. Germline lookup yields CDR1 SEHNR and CDR2 FQNEAQ (reference sequence). This CDR3 reads CASSLTSAETQYF. In DNA, the CDR3 is TGTGCCAGCAGCCTCACCAGTGCAGAGACCCAGTACTTC.